This T cell receptor beta chain is drawn from a study of OX40 agonist ivuxolimab in advanced cancers. Across the whole study: The drug used for patients, ivuxolimab, was an agonistic anti-OX40 (CD134) antibody. Partial responses were achieved by three patients, of whom one had hepatocellular carcinoma and two had cutaneous melanoma.

Exclusion of a patient followed from autoimmune disease history or systemic immunosuppression. The V segment lost 3 bases and the J segment 4 bases; nucleotides outside the gene matches: 9. CDR1 SGHDT and CDR2 YYEEEE come from the germline V gene. The CDR3 has 16 residues. Study outcomes and limitations: Expanded clones were, on average, more numerous in CD8+ T cells than in CD4+.

This table comes from immunoSEQ multiplex PCR, and its TCRdb copy is limited to in-frame clones, with some not included. The data show about 12,000 clones, around 74% seen once. On this clone: The antigen is not known.

The V call is TRBV5-6, the J call TRBJ2-3, with 9 bases matching TRBD2. This TCR was recovered from an adult with an advanced solid tumor such as melanoma, head and neck, liver or kidney cancer. The sequenced sample was CD4+ or CD8+ T cells sorted from blood, obtained in a trial of the OX40 agonist ivuxolimab. The CDR3 loop is CASSSAGGPVSDTQYF. The CDR3 coding sequence is TGTGCCAGCAGCTCCGCGGGAGGGCCTGTATCAGATACGCAGTATTTT.